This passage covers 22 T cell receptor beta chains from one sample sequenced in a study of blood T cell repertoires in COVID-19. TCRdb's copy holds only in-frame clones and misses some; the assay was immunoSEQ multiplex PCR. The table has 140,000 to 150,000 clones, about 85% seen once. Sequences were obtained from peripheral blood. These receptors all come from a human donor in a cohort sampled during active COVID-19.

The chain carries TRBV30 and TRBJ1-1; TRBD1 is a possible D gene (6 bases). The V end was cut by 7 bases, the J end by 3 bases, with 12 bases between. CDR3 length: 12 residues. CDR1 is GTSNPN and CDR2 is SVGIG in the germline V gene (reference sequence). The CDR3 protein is CASTGRYTEAFF. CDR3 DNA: TGTGCCTCCACAGGGAGATACACTGAAGCTTTCTTT. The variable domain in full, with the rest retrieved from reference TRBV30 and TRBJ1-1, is SQTIHQWPATLVQPVGSPLSLECTVEGTSNPNLYWYRQAAGRGLQLLFYSVGIGQISSEVPQNLSASRPQDRQFILSSKKLLLSDSGFYLCASTGRYTEAFFGQGTRLTVV.

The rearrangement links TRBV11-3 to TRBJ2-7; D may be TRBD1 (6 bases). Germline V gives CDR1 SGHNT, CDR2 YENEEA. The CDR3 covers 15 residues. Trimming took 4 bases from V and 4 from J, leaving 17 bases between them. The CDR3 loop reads CASSSAAGEPYEQYF. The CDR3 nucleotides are TGTGCCAGCAGCTCGGCGGCAGGGGAGCCTTACGAGCAGTACTTC.

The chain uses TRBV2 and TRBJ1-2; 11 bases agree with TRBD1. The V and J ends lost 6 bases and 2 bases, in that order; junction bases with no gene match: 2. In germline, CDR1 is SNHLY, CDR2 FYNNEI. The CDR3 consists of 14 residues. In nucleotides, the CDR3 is TGTGCCAGCAGGGGGACAGGGGGGAACTATGGCTACACCTTC. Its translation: CASRGTGGNYGYTF.

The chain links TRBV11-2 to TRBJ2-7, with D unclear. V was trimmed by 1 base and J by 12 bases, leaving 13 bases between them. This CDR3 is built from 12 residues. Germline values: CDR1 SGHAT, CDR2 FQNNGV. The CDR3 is CASSLGRRPLYF. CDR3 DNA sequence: TGTGCCAGCAGCTTAGGGCGGCGTCCATTGTACTTC.

As DNA, the CDR3 is TGTGCTAGTGGTTGGGGGACAGCTTATAGCAATCAGCCCCAGCATTTT. It is translated as CASGWGTAYSNQPQHF. V usage is TRBV12-5 and J usage is TRBJ1-5; TRBD1 matches at 7 bases. In germline, CDR1 is LGHNT, CDR2 FRNRAP. The CDR3 loop spans 16 amino acids. J gave up 0 bases and V 4 bases, and 6 bases lay outside the gene matches.

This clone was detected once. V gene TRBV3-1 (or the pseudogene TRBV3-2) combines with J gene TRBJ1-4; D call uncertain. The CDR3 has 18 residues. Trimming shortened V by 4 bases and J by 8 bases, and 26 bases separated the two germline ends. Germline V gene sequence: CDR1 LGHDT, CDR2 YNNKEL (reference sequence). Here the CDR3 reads CASSRLPDSETAWEKLFF. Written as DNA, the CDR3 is TGTGCCAGCAGCCGACTGCCGGACTCGGAAACGGCCTGGGAAAAACTGTTTTTT.

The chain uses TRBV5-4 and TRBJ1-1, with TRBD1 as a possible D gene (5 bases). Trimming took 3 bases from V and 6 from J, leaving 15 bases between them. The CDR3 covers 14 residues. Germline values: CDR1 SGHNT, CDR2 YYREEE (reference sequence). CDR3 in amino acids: CASSSNRGLSEAFF. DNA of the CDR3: TGTGCCAGCAGCTCCAACCGGGGGTTATCTGAAGCTTTCTTT.

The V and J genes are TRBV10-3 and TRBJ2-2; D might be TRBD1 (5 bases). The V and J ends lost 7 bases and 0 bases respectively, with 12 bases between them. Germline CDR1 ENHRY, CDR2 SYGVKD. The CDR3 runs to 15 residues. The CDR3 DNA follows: TGTGCCATCACTTCGACAGAGGCGAACACCGGGGAGCTGTTTTTT. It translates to CAITSTEANTGELFF.

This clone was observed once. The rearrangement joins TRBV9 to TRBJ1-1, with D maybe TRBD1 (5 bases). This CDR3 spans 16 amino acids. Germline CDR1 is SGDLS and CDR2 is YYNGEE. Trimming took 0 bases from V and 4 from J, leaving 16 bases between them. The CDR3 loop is CASSVEGAKESTEAFF. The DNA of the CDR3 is TGTGCCAGCAGCGTAGAAGGGGCGAAGGAGAGCACTGAAGCTTTCTTT.

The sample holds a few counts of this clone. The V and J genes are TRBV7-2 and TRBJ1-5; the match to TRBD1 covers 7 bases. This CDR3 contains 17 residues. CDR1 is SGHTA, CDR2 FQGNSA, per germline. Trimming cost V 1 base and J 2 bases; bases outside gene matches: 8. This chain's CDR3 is CASSLGRGRGGNQPQHF. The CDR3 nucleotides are TGTGCCAGCAGCTTAGGTCGGGGCAGGGGGGGCAATCAGCCCCAGCATTTT.

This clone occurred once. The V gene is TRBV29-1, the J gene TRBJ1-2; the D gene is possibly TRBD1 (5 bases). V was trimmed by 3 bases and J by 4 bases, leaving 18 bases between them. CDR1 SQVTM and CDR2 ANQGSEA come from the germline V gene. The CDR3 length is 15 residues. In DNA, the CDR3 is TGCAGCGTTGAGACTCTGCGGGGGGGAGGCTATGGCTACACCTTC. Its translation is CSVETLRGGGYGYTF.

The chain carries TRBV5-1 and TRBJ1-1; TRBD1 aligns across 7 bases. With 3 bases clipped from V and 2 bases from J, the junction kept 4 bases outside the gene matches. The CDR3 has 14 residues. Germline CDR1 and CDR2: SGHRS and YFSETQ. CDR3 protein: CASSSGDSNTEAFF. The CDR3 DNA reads TGCGCCAGCAGCTCCGGGGACAGTAACACTGAAGCTTTCTTT.

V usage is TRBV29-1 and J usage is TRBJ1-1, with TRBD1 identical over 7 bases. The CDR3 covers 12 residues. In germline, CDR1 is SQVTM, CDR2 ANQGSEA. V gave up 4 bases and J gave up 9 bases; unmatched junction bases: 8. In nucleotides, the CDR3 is TGCAGCGTTGGTGTAGGGGGCGAAAAAGCTTTCTTT. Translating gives CSVGVGGEKAFF.

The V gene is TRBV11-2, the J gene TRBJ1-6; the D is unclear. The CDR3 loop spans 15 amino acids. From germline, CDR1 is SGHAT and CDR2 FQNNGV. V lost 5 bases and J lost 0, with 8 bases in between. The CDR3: CASSPPSSYNSPLHF. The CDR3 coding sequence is TGTGCCAGCAGCCCGCCCAGCTCCTATAATTCACCCCTCCACTTT.

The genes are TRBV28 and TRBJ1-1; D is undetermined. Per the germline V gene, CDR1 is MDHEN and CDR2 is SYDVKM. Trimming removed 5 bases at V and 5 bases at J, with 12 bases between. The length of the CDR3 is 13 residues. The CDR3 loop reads CASSPPGRTEAFF. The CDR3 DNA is TGTGCCAGCAGTCCTCCGGGGAGGACTGAAGCTTTCTTT. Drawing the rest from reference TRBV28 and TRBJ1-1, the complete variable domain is DVKVTQSSRYLVKRTGEKVFLECVQDMDHENMFWYRQDPGLGLRLIYFSYDVKMKEKGDIPEGYSVSREKKERFSLILESASTNQTSMYLCASSPPGRTEAFFGQGTRLTVV.

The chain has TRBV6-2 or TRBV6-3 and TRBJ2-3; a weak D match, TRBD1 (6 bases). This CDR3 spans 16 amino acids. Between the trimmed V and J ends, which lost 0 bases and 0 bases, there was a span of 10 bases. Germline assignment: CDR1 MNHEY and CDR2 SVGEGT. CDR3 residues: CASSYSGTSSTDTQYF. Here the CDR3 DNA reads TGTGCCAGCAGTTACTCCGGGACATCTAGCACAGATACGCAGTATTTT.

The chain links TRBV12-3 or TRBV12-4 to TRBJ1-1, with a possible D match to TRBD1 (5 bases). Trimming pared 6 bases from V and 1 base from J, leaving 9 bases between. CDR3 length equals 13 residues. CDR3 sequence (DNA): TGTGCCAGCAGGCCAAGGGGGAACACTGAAGCTTTCTTT. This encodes CASRPRGNTEAFF.

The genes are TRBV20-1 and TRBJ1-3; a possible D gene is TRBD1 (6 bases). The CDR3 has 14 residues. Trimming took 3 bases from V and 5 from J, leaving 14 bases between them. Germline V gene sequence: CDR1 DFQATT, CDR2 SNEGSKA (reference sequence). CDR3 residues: CSASGGLGRNTIYF. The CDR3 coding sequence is TGCAGTGCTAGTGGGGGGCTGGGACGAAACACCATATATTTT.

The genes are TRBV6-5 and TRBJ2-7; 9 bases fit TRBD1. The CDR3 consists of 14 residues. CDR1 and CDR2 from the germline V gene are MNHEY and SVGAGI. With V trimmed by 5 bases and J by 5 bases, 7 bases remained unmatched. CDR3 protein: CASSISGQGHEQYF. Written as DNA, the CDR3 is TGTGCCAGCAGTATCTCGGGACAGGGCCACGAGCAGTACTTC.

The CDR3 DNA reads TGTGCCAGCAGCTTCGCGGGACAGAGCACAGATACGCAGTATTTT. Its protein is CASSFAGQSTDTQYF. This sequence joins TRBV7-2 and TRBJ2-3, with a weak D call TRBD1 (7 bases). Trimming left V 3 bases short and J 0 bases short, with 10 bases between. Germline V gene sequence: CDR1 SGHTA, CDR2 FQGNSA. The CDR3 is 15 amino acids. The variable domain in full, completed from reference TRBV7-2 and TRBJ2-3, reads GAGVSQSPSNKVTEKGKDVELRCDPISGHTALYWYRQSLGQGLEFLIYFQGNSAPDKSGLPSDRFSAERTGGSVSTLTIQRTQQEDSAVYLCASSFAGQSTDTQYFGPGTRLTVL.

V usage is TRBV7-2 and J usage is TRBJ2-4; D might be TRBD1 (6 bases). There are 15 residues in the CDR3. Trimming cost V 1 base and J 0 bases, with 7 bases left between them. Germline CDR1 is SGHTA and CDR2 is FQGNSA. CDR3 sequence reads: CASSLDRAAKNIQYF. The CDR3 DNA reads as TGTGCCAGCAGCTTAGACAGGGCAGCCAAAAACATTCAGTACTTC.

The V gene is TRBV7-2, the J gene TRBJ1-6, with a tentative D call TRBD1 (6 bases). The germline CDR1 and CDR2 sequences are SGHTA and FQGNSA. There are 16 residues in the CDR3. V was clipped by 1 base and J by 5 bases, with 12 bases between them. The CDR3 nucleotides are TGTGCCAGCAGCTTAGGGGGGCGAAGCCATAATTCACCCCTCCACTTT. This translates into CASSLGGRSHNSPLHF.